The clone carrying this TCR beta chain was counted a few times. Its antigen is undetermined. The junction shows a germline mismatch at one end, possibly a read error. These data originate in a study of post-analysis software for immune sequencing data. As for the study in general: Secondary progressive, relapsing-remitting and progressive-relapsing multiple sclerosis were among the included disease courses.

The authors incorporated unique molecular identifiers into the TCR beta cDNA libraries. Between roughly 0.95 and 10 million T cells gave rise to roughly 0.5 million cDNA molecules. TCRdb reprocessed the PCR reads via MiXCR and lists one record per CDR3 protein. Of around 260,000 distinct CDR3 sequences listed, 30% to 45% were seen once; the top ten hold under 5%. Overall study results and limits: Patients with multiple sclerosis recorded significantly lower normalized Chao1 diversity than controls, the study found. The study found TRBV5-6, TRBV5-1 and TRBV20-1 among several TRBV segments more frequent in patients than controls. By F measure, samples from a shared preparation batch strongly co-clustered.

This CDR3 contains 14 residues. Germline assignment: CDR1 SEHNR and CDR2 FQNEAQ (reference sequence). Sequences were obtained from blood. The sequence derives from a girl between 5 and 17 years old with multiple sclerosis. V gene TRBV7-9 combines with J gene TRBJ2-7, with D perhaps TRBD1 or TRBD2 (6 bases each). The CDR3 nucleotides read TGTGTCAGCAGCTTATCGGGGGCCCAAGACGAGCAGTACTTC. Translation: CVSSLSGAQDEQYF.